The clone carrying this T cell receptor beta chain has only a few counts. The protocol was immunoSEQ multiplex PCR, while the TCRdb copy is restricted to in-frame clones and leaves out a portion. The sample records approximately 7,000 clones, 60% to 75% being singletons. Germline trimming cut 4 bases from V and 0 bases from J; bases unmatched to any gene: 4. The CDR3 loop spans 15 amino acids. Germline CDR1 and CDR2: SGHVS and FQNEAQ. This sample is part of a study of T cell repertoires in ileal Crohn's disease. The TCR comes from an adult with Crohn's disease. V gene TRBV7-8 combines with J gene TRBJ2-3, with 7 bases fitting TRBD2. The specimen was ileal tissue. The CDR3 nucleotides are TGTGCCAGCAGCTCACCTAGCGGTAGCACAGATACGCAGTATTTT. It yields the protein CASSSPSGSTDTQYF.